The 23 T cell receptor beta chains presented below share a single source sample, sequenced in a study of cytomegalovirus exposure and HLA in healthy donors. PCR primers comprised 60 Vbeta and 13 Jbeta primers. Profiled with immunoSEQ multiplex PCR; TCRdb holds only in-frame clones, not every one. Counted here are about 150,000 clones, over 65% occurring once; the ten biggest clones make up roughly 4%. The specimen was PBMCs. The receptors were sampled from a young man in good health and CMV-seropositive.

V and J are TRBV7-2 and TRBJ2-2; weak D call: TRBD2 (5 bases). The ends were cut back, 5 bases at V and 2 bases at J, with 12 bases in the middle. CDR3 length: 15 residues. The V gene's germline CDR1 is SGHTA and CDR2 FQGNSA. The CDR3 DNA reads TGTGCCAGCAGCCGAGGGCCAAGTAACACCGGGGAGCTGTTTTTT. Residues: CASSRGPSNTGELFF.

This clone was observed a single time. The rearrangement uses TRBV2 and TRBJ1-4, with TRBD1 as a possible D gene (6 bases). The CDR3 length is 14 residues. V dropped 3 bases and J dropped 7 bases, with 12 bases sitting between them. Per the germline V gene, CDR1 is SNHLY and CDR2 is FYNNEI. The CDR3 reads CASSDHIQGEKLFF. The CDR3 DNA follows: TGTGCCAGCAGTGATCACATACAGGGTGAAAAACTGTTTTTT.

In regard to this clone: Other DNA sequences of this sample code for an identical CDR3. The chain uses TRBV7-2 and TRBJ2-5; TRBD2 matches at 8 bases. CDR1 and CDR2 from the germline V gene are SGHTA and FQGNSA. This CDR3 region has 13 residues. Trimming at V came to 5 bases and at J to 3 bases, leaving 2 bases not matched to a gene. The CDR3 nucleotides read TGTGCCAGCAGCCGGGGGGGGGAAGAGACCCAGTACTTC. As protein: CASSRGGEETQYF.

The J gene is TRBJ2-7, the V gene TRBV28; 8 nucleotides agree with TRBD2. The V and J ends lost 6 bases and 3 bases, in that order; junction bases with no gene match: 10. CDR3 size: 15 residues. In germline, CDR1 is MDHEN, CDR2 SYDVKM. Here the CDR3 reads CASRGGAGVLYEQYF. CDR3 coding DNA: TGTGCCAGCAGGGGGGGAGCGGGGGTCCTCTACGAGCAGTACTTC.

This clone was detected once. The chain is built from TRBV5-4 and TRBJ2-3, with a possible D match to TRBD2 (6 bases). CDR3 size: 13 residues. The germline gives CDR1 SGHNT, CDR2 YYREEE (reference sequence). Trimming stripped 4 bases from V and 3 bases from J, with 9 bases between. The CDR3 protein is CASSPGGTDTQYF. The CDR3 bases are TGTGCCAGCAGCCCTGGGGGGACAGATACGCAGTATTTT.

For this clone: Other DNA variants within this sample encode the same CDR3. This sequence joins TRBV4-2 and TRBJ1-4; 8 positions agree with TRBD1. The CDR3 totals 15 residues. J lost 6 bases, V lost 4 bases, and 7 bases had no gene match. Germline CDR1 and CDR2: LGHNA and YNFKEQ. The DNA for the CDR3 is TGTGCCAGCAGCCTCTCCGGGACAGGAGATGAAAAACTGTTTTTT. Translated: CASSLSGTGDEKLFF.

The rearrangement links TRBV28 to TRBJ2-7; 7 bases fit TRBD2. Germline assignment: CDR1 MDHEN and CDR2 SYDVKM. The length of the CDR3 is 12 residues. The J segment lost 2 bases and the V segment lost 7 bases, leaving 2 bases of the junction unmatched. CDR3: CASTSGAYEQYF. The CDR3 bases are TGTGCCAGCACAAGCGGGGCCTACGAGCAGTACTTC.

The chain carries TRBV9 and TRBJ1-1; D ambiguous. Germline V gives CDR1 SGDLS, CDR2 YYNGEE. The CDR3 is made up of 16 amino acids. With 4 bases removed from V and 1 base from J, the gap between germline ends came to 17 bases. CDR3 sequence reads: CASSPQSLSTNTEAFF. The CDR3 coding sequence is TGTGCCAGCAGCCCCCAGTCGCTTTCCACGAACACTGAAGCTTTCTTT.

The J gene is TRBJ2-2, the V gene TRBV7-9; TRBD1 is a possible D gene (6 bases). V shed 3 bases and J shed 1 base, with 9 bases lying between them. Germline V gene lookup returns CDR1 SEHNR and CDR2 FQNEAQ (reference sequence). CDR3 length: 15 amino acids. The CDR3 DNA reads TGTGCCAGCAGCTTGATGACAGGGAACACCGGGGAGCTGTTTTTT. As protein: CASSLMTGNTGELFF.

V and J are TRBV9 and TRBJ1-2; 8 bases fit TRBD1. The CDR3 has 15 amino acids. Trimming took 6 bases from V and 5 from J; bases not matched to a gene: 12. Germline lookup yields CDR1 SGDLS and CDR2 YYNGEE. CDR3 in amino acids: CASTEQGVVGYGYTF. The DNA of the CDR3 is TGTGCCAGCACCGAACAGGGGGTAGTAGGATATGGCTACACCTTC.

The chain links TRBV7-3 to TRBJ2-2; weak D call: TRBD1 (6 bases). The germline CDR1 and CDR2 sequences are SGHTA and FQGTGA. Trimming shortened V by 7 bases and J by 2 bases, and 11 bases separated the two germline ends. The CDR3 totals 14 residues. The CDR3 reads CASTRDTNTGELFF. For the CDR3, the DNA is TGTGCCAGCACCCGGGACACCAACACCGGGGAGCTGTTTTTT. The full variable domain, with the rest looked up from reference TRBV7-3 and TRBJ2-2, is GAGVSQTPSNKVTEKGKYVELRCDPISGHTALYWYRQSLGQGPEFLIYFQGTGAADDSGLPNDRFFAVRPEGSVSTLKIQRTERGDSAVYLCASTRDTNTGELFFGEGSRLTVL.

V is TRBV9 and J is TRBJ2-5, with TRBD1 as a possible D gene (6 bases). This CDR3 spans 16 amino acids. Per germline, CDR1 SGDLS and CDR2 YYNGEE. V was clipped by 0 bases and J by 2 bases, with 14 bases between them. CDR3 DNA: TGTGCCAGCAGCGTAGTAGGACAGCCTCATCAAGAGACCCAGTACTTC. Its translation: CASSVVGQPHQETQYF.

The CDR3 region is CSVEVGTSGNEQFF. CDR3 nucleotide sequence: TGCAGCGTTGAAGTGGGGACTAGTGGCAATGAGCAGTTCTTC. This chain joins TRBV29-1 and TRBJ2-1, with 8 bases identical to TRBD2. Germline V CDR1 and CDR2: SQVTM, ANQGSEA. V was pared by 1 base and J by 6 bases, with 5 bases of the junction left unmatched. The CDR3 is 14 amino acids.

This clone was picked up one time. J is TRBJ1-4 and V is TRBV5-1; 10 bases are a match to TRBD1. The CDR3 extends over 14 amino acids. The V and J ends lost 5 bases and 6 bases, in that order; junction bases with no gene match: 4. CDR1 SGHRS and CDR2 YFSETQ come from the germline V gene. This chain's CDR3 is CASSHGTGDEKLFF. Written as DNA, the CDR3 is TGCGCCAGCAGTCACGGGACAGGGGATGAAAAACTGTTTTTT.

V gene TRBV2 combines with J gene TRBJ2-1; TRBD1 matches at 11 bases. The V gene end was trimmed by 6 bases and the J gene end by 6 bases; junction bases not matched to a gene: 7. This CDR3 contains 15 residues. The germline V gene encodes CDR1 SNHLY and CDR2 FYNNEI. CDR3 loop: CASRAGTGGPNEQFF. The CDR3 region has the DNA TGTGCCAGCAGAGCCGGGACAGGGGGGCCCAATGAGCAGTTCTTC.

The genes are TRBV2 and TRBJ1-5, with 7 bases lining up with TRBD1. Germline loops: CDR1 SNHLY, CDR2 FYNNEI. The CDR3 spans 13 residues. Trimming at V came to 5 bases and at J to 7 bases, leaving 5 bases not matched to a gene. CDR3 sequence: CASSQDREQPQHF. The CDR3 coding sequence is TGTGCCAGCAGTCAAGACAGGGAACAGCCCCAGCATTTT. Variable domain in full (rest from reference TRBV2 and TRBJ1-5): EPEVTQTPSHQVTQMGQEVILRCVPISNHLYFYWYRQILGQKVEFLVSFYNNEISEKSEIFDDQFSVERPDGSNFTLKIRSTKLEDSAMYFCASSQDREQPQHFGDGTRLSIL.

By share, this clone ranks as medium-sized. The V gene is TRBV5-6, the J gene TRBJ1-6; D is uncertain. Germline V gene sequence: CDR1 SGHDT, CDR2 YYEEEE. Trimming cost V 4 bases and J 8 bases, with 10 bases left between them. The CDR3 has 13 amino acids. CDR3 sequence: CASSGVLDSPLHF. The CDR3 coding sequence is TGTGCCAGCAGCGGTGTACTTGATTCACCCCTCCACTTT.

This clone was counted only a few times. The gene calls are TRBV7-2 and TRBJ2-3; the D gene is possibly TRBD1 (6 bases). Germline V CDR1 and CDR2: SGHTA, FQGNSA. The V end was cut by 1 base, the J end by 5 bases, with 16 bases between. This CDR3 is built from 16 residues. CDR3 nucleotide sequence: TGTGCCAGCAGCTTAGAGACAGGCCGATCTCGAGATACGCAGTATTTT. Residues: CASSLETGRSRDTQYF.

CDR3 sequence: CAISGYRLAGGADTQYF. For the CDR3, the DNA is TGTGCCATCAGTGGGTATAGACTAGCCGGAGGCGCAGATACGCAGTATTTT. The chain is built from TRBV10-3 and TRBJ2-3, with 7 nucleotides matching TRBD2. The CDR3 extends over 17 amino acids. Trimming took 4 bases from V and 4 from J; bases not matched to a gene: 14. Per the germline V gene, CDR1 is ENHRY and CDR2 is SYGVKD.

This chain joins TRBV6-5 and TRBJ2-7; tentatively, D is TRBD2 (5 bases). The length of the CDR3 is 13 residues. The germline V and J ends were trimmed by 6 bases and 2 bases, with 11 bases remaining between them. Germline assignment: CDR1 MNHEY and CDR2 SVGAGI. The CDR3, as DNA: TGTGCCAGCAGGGGCAGGAGGCCCTACGAGCAGTACTTC. As protein: CASRGRRPYEQYF.

The CDR3 DNA follows: TGTGCCAGCAGCCTCATGGGGGGGGCCGGCACAGATACGCAGTATTTT. Translating it yields CASSLMGGAGTDTQYF. This sequence joins TRBV5-6 and TRBJ2-3, with D tentatively TRBD2 (7 bases). V lost 4 bases and J lost 1, with 16 bases in between. Germline V gene lookup returns CDR1 SGHDT and CDR2 YYEEEE. There are 16 residues in the CDR3.

Note on this clone: This CDR3 fails to terminate in the conserved phenylalanine or tryptophan, so it likely reflects a read error. The chain has TRBV7-2 and TRBJ1-1, with 8 bases aligning to TRBD1. This CDR3 is built from 15 residues. With V trimmed by 6 bases and J by 3 bases, 9 bases remained unmatched. Looked up from germline, CDR1 is SGHTA and CDR2 is FQGNSA. CDR3 amino acids: CASSWGTGMDTEAFV. CDR3 coding DNA: TGTGCCAGCAGTTGGGGGACAGGAATGGACACTGAAGCTTTCGTT.

The chain has TRBV11-1 and TRBJ1-2, with D perhaps matching TRBD1 (6 bases). V gave up 5 bases and J gave up 4 bases, with 14 bases separating them. CDR1 and CDR2 from the germline V gene are SGHAT and FQDESV (reference sequence). This CDR3 has 14 residues. Here the CDR3 reads CASSARDTAYGYTF. The DNA of the CDR3 is TGTGCCAGCAGCGCCCGGGACACGGCCTATGGCTACACCTTC.